Sequencing of this T cell receptor (beta chain) was carried out in a study of radiation and T cells in renal cell carcinoma. Whole-study results and caveats: Baseline intratumoral clonotype presence is unknown without pretreatment biopsies.

Indicated time point: baseline pretreatment blood. Treatment defined: 15 Gy SBRT to primary tumor, nephrectomy 4 weeks later. Comment on this clone: The antigen is unknown.

Germline V gene lookup returns CDR1 LNHNV and CDR2 YYDKDF (reference sequence). The ends lost 0 bases at V and 5 bases at J; junction bases unmatched: 5. The CDR3 is 16 residues long. Profiled with immunoSEQ multiplex PCR; TCRdb holds only in-frame clones, not every one. The sample contains 94,000 or so clones, approximately 80% of which appear only once. The source is a man aged 55 to 70 with renal cell carcinoma. The chain recombines TRBV15 with TRBJ2-5, with 11 nucleotides matching TRBD2. Sequenced here: blood, sampled from a patient whose treatment included radiotherapy and nephrectomy. CDR3 DNA: TGTGCCACCAGCAGAGACCTACTAGCGGGAGTTGAGACCCAGTACTTC. This gives the protein CATSRDLLAGVETQYF.